This TCR beta chain stems from a study of regulatory T cells in long-lasting Graves disease. The overall study: Graves' patients, newly diagnosed, had taken antithyroid drugs under 3 months.

Indicated time point: newly diagnosed GD, antithyroid drugs for less than 3 months. PBMC RNA was the source of the TCR library. Criteria from the American Thyroid Association guidelines were applied to diagnose Graves' disease. Findings and caveats of the study: In persistent patients, shared public clonotypes (more than 2,500) outnumbered those in new patients (about 970).

The CDR3 is made up of 12 amino acids. V was trimmed by 9 bases and J by 3 bases, leaving 11 bases between them. Germline lookup yields CDR1 KGHDR and CDR2 SFDVKD. With iRepertoire HTBI primers and Arm-PCR of CDR3 regions, TCR beta libraries were built. MiXCR, run by TCRdb on the multiplex PCR reads, gives a single entry per CDR3 protein. The table shows roughly 610,000 distinct CDR3 sequences, with about 15% occurring only once. This clonotype was observed at least ten times. Antigen specificity is unknown. These sequences were also reported in another study, on T cells in Graves' hyperthyroidism and ophthalmopathy.

The source material was peripheral blood mononuclear cells (PBMCs), sampled at new diagnosis, from a patient treated with antithyroid drugs. The clonotype comes from a young woman with Graves disease. The chain is built from TRBV24-1 and TRBJ2-7; the D is unclear. CDR3 protein: CATAFLCYEQYF. Here the CDR3 DNA reads TGTGCCACCGCGTTCCTTTGCTACGAGCAGTACTTC.